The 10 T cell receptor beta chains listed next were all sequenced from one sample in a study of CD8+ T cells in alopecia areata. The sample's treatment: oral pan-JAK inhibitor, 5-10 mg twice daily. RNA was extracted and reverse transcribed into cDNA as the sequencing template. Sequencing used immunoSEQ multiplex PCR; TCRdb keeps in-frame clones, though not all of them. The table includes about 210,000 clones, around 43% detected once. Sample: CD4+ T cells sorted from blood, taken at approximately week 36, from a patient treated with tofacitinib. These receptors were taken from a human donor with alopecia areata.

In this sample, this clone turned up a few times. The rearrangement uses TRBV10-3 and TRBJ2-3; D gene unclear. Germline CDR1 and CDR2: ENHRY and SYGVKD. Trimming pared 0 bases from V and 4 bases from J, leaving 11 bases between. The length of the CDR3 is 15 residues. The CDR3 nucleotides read TGTGCCATCAGTGAGTCGGTAGCATGGGCAGATACGCAGTATTTT. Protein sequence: CAISESVAWADTQYF.

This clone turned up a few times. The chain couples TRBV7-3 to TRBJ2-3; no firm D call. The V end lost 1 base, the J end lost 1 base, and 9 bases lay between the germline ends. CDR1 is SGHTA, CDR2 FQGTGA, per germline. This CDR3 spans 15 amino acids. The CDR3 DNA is TGTGCCAGCAGCTTAAGGGCAGCTCGCACAGATACGCAGTATTTT. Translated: CASSLRAARTDTQYF.

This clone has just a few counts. In nucleotides, the CDR3 is TGTGCCAGCAAGGGACTCCGAGATACGCAGTATTTT. This translates into CASKGLRDTQYF. This chain connects TRBV2 to TRBJ2-3, with a possible D match to TRBD2 (6 bases). Trimming stripped 7 bases from V and 5 bases from J, with 10 bases between. The CDR3 runs 12 residues. CDR1 is SNHLY, CDR2 FYNNEI, per germline.

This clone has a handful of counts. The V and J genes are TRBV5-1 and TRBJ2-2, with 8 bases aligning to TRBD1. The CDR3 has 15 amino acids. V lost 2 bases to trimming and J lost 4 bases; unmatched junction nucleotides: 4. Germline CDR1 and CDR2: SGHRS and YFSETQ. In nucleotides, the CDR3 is TGCGCCAGCAGCTTAAACGGACAGGGCACCGGGGAGCTGTTTTTT. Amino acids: CASSLNGQGTGELFF.

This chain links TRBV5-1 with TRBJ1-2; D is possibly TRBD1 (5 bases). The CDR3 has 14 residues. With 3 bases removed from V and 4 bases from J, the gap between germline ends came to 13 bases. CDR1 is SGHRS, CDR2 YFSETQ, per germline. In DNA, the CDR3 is TGCGCCAGCAGCTCCGGGGCCGTCCCCTATGGCTACACCTTC. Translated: CASSSGAVPYGYTF.

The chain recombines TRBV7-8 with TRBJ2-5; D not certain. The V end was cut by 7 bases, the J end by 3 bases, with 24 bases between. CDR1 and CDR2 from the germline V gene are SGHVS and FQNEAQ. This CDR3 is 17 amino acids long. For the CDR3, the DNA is TGTGCCAGCACCCATGGGCCAGGTTTAATTGGGAAAGAGACCCAGTACTTC. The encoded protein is CASTHGPGLIGKETQYF.

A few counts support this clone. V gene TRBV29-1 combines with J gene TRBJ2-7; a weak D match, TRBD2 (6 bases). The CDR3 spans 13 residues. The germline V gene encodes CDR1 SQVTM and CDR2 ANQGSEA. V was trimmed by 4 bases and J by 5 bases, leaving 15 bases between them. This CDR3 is CSVAREYLDEQYF. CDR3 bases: TGCAGCGTTGCTCGGGAGTATCTCGACGAGCAGTACTTC.

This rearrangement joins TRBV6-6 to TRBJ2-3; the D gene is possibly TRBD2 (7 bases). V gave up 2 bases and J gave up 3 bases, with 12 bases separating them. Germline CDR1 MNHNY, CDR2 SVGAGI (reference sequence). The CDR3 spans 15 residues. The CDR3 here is CASSYVAGATDTQYF. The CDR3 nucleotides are TGTGCCAGCAGTTACGTTGCGGGGGCTACAGATACGCAGTATTTT.

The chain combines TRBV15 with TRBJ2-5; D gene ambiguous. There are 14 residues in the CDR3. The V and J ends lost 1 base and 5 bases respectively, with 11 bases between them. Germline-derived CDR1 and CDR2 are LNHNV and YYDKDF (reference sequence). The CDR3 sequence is CATSRGTGWETQYF. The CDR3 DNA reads TGTGCCACCAGCAGAGGTACCGGGTGGGAGACCCAGTACTTC.

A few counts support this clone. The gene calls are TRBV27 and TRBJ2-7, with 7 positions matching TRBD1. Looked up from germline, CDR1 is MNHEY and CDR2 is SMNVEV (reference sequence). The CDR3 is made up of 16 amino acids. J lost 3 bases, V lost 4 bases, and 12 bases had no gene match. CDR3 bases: TGTGCCAGCAGTTACTCCAGGGGGTCCCCGTTCTACGAGCAGTACTTC. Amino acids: CASSYSRGSPFYEQYF.